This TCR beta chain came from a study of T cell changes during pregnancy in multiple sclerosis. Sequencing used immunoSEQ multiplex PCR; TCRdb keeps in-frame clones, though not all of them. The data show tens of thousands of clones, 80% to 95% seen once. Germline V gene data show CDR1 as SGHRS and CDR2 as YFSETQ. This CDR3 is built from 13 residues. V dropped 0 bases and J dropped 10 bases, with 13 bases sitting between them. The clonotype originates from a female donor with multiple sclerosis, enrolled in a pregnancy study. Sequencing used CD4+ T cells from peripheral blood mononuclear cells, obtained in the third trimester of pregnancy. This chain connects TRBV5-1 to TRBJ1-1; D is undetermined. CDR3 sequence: CASSLVGSPAAFF. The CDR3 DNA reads TGCGCCAGCAGCTTGGTCGGGTCCCCTGCAGCTTTCTTT. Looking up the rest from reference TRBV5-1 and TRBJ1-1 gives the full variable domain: KAGVTQTPRYLIKTRGQQVTLSCSPISGHRSVSWYQQTPGQGLQFLFEYFSETQRNKGNFPGRFSGRQFSNSRSEMNVSTLELGDSALYLCASSLVGSPAAFFGQGTRLTVV.